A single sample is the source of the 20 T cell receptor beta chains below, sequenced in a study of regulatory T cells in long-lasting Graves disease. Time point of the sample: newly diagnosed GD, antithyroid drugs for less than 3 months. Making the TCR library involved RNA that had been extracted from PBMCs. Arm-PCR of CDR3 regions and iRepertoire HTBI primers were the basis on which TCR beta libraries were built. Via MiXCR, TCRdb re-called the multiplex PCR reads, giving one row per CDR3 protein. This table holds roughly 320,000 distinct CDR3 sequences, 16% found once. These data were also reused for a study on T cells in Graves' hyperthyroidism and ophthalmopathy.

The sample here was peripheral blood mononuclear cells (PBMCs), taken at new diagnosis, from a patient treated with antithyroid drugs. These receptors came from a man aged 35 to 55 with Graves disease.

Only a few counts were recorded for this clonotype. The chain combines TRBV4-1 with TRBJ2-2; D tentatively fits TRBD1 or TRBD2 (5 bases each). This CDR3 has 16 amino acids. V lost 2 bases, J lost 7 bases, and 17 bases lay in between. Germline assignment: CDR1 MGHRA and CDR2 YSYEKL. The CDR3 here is CASSQRVGPNFGELFF. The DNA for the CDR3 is TGCGCCAGCAGCCAAAGGGTGGGACCCAACTTCGGGGAGCTGTTTTTT.

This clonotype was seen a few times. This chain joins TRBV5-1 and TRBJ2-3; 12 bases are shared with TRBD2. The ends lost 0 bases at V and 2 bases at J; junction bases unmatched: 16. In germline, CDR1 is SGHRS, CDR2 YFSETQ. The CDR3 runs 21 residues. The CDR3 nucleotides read TGCGCCAGCAGCTTGGCGCTAGCGGGGGGGACGGAAGCCCACTCCACAGATACGCAGTATTTT. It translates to CASSLALAGGTEAHSTDTQYF.

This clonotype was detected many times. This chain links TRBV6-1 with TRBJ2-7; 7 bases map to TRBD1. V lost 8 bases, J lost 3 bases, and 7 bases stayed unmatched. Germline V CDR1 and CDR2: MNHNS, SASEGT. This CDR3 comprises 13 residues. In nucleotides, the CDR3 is TGTGCCAGCTCCGGGACAGCTCACTACGAGCAGTACTTC. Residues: CASSGTAHYEQYF.

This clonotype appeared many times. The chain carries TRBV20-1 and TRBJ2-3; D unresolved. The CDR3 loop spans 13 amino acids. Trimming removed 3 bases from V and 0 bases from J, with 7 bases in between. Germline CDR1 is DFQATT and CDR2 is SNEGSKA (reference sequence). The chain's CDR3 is CSASYVSTDTQYF. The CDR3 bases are TGCAGTGCTAGTTATGTGAGCACAGATACGCAGTATTTT.

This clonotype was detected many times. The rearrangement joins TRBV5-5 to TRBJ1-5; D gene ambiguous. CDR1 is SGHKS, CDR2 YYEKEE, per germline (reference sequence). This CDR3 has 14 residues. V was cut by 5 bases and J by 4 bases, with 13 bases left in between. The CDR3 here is CASRFLGWNQPQHF. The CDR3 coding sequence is TGTGCCAGCAGATTCCTGGGGTGGAATCAGCCCCAGCATTTT.

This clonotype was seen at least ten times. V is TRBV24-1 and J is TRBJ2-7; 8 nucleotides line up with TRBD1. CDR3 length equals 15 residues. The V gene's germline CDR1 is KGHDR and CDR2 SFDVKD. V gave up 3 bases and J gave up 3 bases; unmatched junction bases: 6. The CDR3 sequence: CATSDGARGHYEQYF. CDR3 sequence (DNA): TGTGCCACCAGTGATGGAGCCAGGGGGCACTACGAGCAGTACTTC.

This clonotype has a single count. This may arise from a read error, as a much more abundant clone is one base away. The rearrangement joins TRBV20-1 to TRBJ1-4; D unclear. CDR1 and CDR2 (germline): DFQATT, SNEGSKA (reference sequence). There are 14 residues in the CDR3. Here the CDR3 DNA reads TGCGGTGCTAGAGATTTGGGGTTTAATGAAAAACTGTTTTTT. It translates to CGARDLGFNEKLFF.

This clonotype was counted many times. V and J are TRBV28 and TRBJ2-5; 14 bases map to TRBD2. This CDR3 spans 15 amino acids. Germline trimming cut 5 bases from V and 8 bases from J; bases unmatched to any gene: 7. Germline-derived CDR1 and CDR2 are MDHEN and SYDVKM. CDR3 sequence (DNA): TGTGCCAGCAGTAGGGGGACTAGCGGGGGTAGTACCCAGTACTTC. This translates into CASSRGTSGGSTQYF.

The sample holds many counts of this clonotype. CDR3 coding DNA: TGTGCCACCAGTGACCCAGCGGGGCCGGGCAATGAGCAGTTCTTC. This codes for CATSDPAGPGNEQFF. The chain carries TRBV24-1 and TRBJ2-1; TRBD2 matches at 7 bases. Germline-derived CDR1 and CDR2 are KGHDR and SFDVKD. The junction had 8 bases not matched to a gene; V was cut back by 4 bases and J by 6 bases. This CDR3 spans 15 amino acids.

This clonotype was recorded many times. The CDR3 DNA is TGCAGTGCCCCCAGCGCGGGTTACAATTCACCCCTCCACTTT. This gives the protein CSAPSAGYNSPLHF. The chain uses TRBV20-1 and TRBJ1-6; D unresolved. The CDR3 extends over 14 amino acids. The germline gives CDR1 DFQATT, CDR2 SNEGSKA (reference sequence). The ends were cut back, 6 bases at V and 7 bases at J, with 16 bases in the middle.

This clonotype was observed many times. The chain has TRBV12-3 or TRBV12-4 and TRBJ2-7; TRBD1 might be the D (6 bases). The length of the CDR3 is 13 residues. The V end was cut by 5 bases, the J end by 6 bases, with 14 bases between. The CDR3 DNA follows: TGTGCCAGCAGTCTCGACAGGATGGGCGAGCAGTACTTC. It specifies CASSLDRMGEQYF.

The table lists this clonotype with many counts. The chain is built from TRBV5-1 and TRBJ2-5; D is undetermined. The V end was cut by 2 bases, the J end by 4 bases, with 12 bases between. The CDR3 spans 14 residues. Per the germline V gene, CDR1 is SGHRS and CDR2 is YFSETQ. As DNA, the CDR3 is TGCGCCAGCAGCTTTAATATAGATGGAGAGACCCAGTACTTC. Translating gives CASSFNIDGETQYF.

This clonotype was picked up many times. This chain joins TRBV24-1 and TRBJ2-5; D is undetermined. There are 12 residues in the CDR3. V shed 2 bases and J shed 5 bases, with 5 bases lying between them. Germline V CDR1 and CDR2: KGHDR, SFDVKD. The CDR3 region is CATSDSGETQYF. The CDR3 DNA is TGTGCCACCAGTGATTCCGGGGAGACCCAGTACTTC.

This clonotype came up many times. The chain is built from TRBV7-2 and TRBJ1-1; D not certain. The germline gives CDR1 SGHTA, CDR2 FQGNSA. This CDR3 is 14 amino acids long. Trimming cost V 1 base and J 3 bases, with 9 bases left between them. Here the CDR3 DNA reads TGTGCCAGCAGCTTAGTCGGGAAGCACACTGAAGCTTTCTTT. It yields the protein CASSLVGKHTEAFF.

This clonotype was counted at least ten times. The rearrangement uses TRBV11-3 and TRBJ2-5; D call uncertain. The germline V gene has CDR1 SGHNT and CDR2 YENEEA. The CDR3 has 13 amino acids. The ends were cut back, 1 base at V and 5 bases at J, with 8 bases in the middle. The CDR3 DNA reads TGTGCCAGCAGCTTAGGGGCCTTTGAGACCCAGTACTTC. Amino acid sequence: CASSLGAFETQYF.

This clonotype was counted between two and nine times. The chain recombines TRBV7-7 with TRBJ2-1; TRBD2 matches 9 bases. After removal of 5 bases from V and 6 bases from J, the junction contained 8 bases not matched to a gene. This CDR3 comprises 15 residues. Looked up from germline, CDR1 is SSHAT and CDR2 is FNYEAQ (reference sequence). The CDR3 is CASSPGWRGGNEQFF. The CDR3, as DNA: TGTGCCAGCAGCCCCGGCTGGCGGGGGGGCAATGAGCAGTTCTTC. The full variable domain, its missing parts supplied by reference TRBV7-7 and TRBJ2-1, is GAGVSQSPRYKVTKRGQDVTLRCDPISSHATLYWYQQALGQGPEFLTYFNYEAQPDKSGLPSDRFSAERPEGSISTLTIQRTEQRDSAMYRCASSPGWRGGNEQFFGPGTRLTVL.

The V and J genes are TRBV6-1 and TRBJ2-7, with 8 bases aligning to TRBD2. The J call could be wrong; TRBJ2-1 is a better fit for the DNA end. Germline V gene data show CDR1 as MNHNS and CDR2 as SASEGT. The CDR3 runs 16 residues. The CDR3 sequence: CASIERGLGFFDEQFF. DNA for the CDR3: TGTGCCAGCATTGAGCGGGGACTAGGATTCTTCGATGAGCAGTTCTTC.

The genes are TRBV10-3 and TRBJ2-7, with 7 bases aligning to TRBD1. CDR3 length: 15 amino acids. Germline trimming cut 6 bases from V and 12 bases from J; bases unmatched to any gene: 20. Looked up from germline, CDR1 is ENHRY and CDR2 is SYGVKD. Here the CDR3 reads CAISLQGMVGMELYF. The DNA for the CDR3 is TGTGCCATCAGCTTACAGGGGATGGTTGGGATGGAGTTGTACTTC.

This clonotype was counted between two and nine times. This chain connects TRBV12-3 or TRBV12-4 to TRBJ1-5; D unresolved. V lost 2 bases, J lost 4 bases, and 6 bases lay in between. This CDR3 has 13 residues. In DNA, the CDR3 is TGTGCCAGCAGTTTAAGGGTTAATCAGCCCCAGCATTTT. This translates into CASSLRVNQPQHF.

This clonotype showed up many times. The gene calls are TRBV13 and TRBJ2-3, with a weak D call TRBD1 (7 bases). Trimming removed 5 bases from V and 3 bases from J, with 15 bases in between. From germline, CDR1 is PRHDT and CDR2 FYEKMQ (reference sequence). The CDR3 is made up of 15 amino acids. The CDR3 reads CASSPTGTETDTQYF. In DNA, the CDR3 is TGTGCCAGCAGCCCGACAGGGACTGAAACAGATACGCAGTATTTT. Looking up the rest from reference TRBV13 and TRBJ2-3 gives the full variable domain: AAGVIQSPRHLIKEKRETATLKCYPIPRHDTVYWYQQGPGQDPQFLISFYEKMQSDKGSIPDRFSAQQFSDYHSELNMSSLELGDSALYFCASSPTGTETDTQYFGPGTRLTVL.